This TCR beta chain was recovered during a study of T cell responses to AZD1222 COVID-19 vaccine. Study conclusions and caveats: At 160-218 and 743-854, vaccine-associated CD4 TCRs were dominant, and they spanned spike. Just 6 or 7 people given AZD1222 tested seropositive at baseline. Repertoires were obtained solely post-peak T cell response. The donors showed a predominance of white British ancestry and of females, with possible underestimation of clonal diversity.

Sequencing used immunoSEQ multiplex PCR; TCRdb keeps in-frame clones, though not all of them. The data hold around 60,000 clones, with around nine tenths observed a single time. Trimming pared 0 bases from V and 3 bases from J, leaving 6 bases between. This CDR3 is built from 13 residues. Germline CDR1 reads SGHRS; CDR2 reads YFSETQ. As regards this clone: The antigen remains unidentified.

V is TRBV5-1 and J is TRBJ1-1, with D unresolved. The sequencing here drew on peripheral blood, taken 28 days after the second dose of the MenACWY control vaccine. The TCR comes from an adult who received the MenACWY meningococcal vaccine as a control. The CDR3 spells CASSLEADTEAFF. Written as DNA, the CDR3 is TGCGCCAGCAGCTTGGAGGCAGACACTGAAGCTTTCTTT.